These 5 T cell receptor beta chains originate from one sample sequenced in a study of blood T cell repertoires in COVID-19. Profiled with immunoSEQ multiplex PCR; TCRdb holds only in-frame clones, not every one. The profile covers hundreds of thousands of clones, with about 90% appearing a single time and approximately 8.1% taken by the ten largest. What was sequenced was peripheral blood. These TCRs come from a woman aged 45 to 65 who had recovered from COVID-19.

This clone was detected only once. The chain is built from TRBV19 and TRBJ2-7; perhaps TRBD1 as D (5 bases). V lost 5 bases and J lost 1, with 15 bases in between. The CDR3 has 15 residues. Germline loops: CDR1 LNHDA, CDR2 SQIVND (reference sequence). CDR3 DNA sequence: TGTGCCAGTAGTGAACAGGCGGATCGGTCCTACGAGCAGTACTTC. Translated: CASSEQADRSYEQYF.

This clone was picked up a small number of times. The chain uses TRBV5-6 and TRBJ2-5; D might be TRBD1 (6 bases). This CDR3 has 13 residues. Germline loops: CDR1 SGHDT, CDR2 YYEEEE. Trimming left V 3 bases short and J 2 bases short, with 8 bases between. CDR3 in amino acids: CASSWTEQETQYF. In DNA, the CDR3 is TGTGCCAGCAGCTGGACAGAACAAGAGACCCAGTACTTC.

This chain links TRBV6-6 with TRBJ1-1; no clear D. Per the germline V gene, CDR1 is MNHNY and CDR2 is SVGAGI (reference sequence). Trimming took off 5 bases at V and 3 bases at J, with 13 bases between the two ends. The CDR3 is made up of 14 amino acids. The CDR3 here is CASSASDTYTEAFF. Written as DNA, the CDR3 is TGTGCCAGCAGTGCCTCTGACACGTACACTGAAGCTTTCTTT.

The chain links TRBV30 to TRBJ1-2, with 10 bases lining up with TRBD1. Trimming cost V 2 bases and J 2 bases; bases outside gene matches: 5. The CDR3 contains 15 residues. CDR1 is GTSNPN and CDR2 is SVGIG in the germline V gene (reference sequence). The CDR3 sequence: CAWSPGQGGNYGYTF. The CDR3 DNA reads as TGTGCCTGGAGTCCCGGACAGGGGGGGAACTATGGCTACACCTTC. Combining the CDR3 with reference TRBV30 and TRBJ1-2 gives the whole variable domain SQTIHQWPATLVQPVGSPLSLECTVEGTSNPNLYWYRQAAGRGLQLLFYSVGIGQISSEVPQNLSASRPQDRQFILSSKKLLLSDSGFYLCAWSPGQGGNYGYTFGSGTRLTVV.

The chain carries TRBV19 and TRBJ2-3; D may be TRBD2 (5 bases). The CDR3 contains 15 residues. Germline CDR1 is LNHDA and CDR2 is SQIVND (reference sequence). Trimming took 7 bases from V and 2 from J, leaving 16 bases between them. In DNA form, the CDR3 reads TGTGCCAGTAAGAGCGGAAGCGCAAACACAGATACGCAGTATTTT. Its translation: CASKSGSANTDTQYF.